Shown below are 24 T cell receptor beta chains from a single sample sequenced in a study of Ad26.COV2.S vaccination and SARS-CoV-2 variants. Method: immunoSEQ multiplex PCR; TCRdb's copy keeps in-frame clones and lacks some. The sample contains tens of thousands of clones, approximately 80% of which appear only once. The source was peripheral blood, collected after recovery from COVID-19. The receptors derive from a human donor who had recovered from COVID-19.

The chain links TRBV5-6 to TRBJ1-6; 11 nucleotides match TRBD1. CDR1 is SGHDT and CDR2 is YYEEEE in the germline V gene. V dropped 4 bases and J dropped 0; count of bases not matched to a gene: 9. The CDR3 spans 19 residues. The CDR3 DNA sequence: TGTGCCAGCAGCCCGGGACAGGGGGGGGGCGGCTCCTATAATTCACCCCTCCACTTT. It codes for CASSPGQGGGGSYNSPLHF.

V and J are TRBV6-5 and TRBJ1-1, with D tentatively TRBD1 (5 bases). V dropped 3 bases and J dropped 1 base, with 6 bases sitting between them. The CDR3 runs 13 residues. Germline CDR1 MNHEY, CDR2 SVGAGI. This CDR3 is CASSYTGNTEAFF. DNA for the CDR3: TGTGCCAGCAGTTATACAGGGAACACTGAAGCTTTCTTT.

J is TRBJ1-4 and V is TRBV6-5; 10 bases line up with TRBD1. CDR1 and CDR2 from the germline V gene are MNHEY and SVGAGI. This CDR3 is built from 14 residues. The J segment lost 10 bases and the V segment lost 7 bases, leaving 9 bases of the junction unmatched. CDR3 protein: CASNRGTGEGKLFF. Here the CDR3 DNA reads TGTGCCAGCAACCGAGGGACAGGGGAGGGAAAACTGTTTTTT.

The V call is TRBV19, the J call TRBJ2-6; 7 nucleotides align to TRBD1. Germline lookup yields CDR1 LNHDA and CDR2 SQIVND (reference sequence). Losses at the gene ends were 5 bases for V and 2 bases for J; bases not matched to a gene: 6. The CDR3 spans 16 residues. The CDR3 sequence: CASSPHTGAGANVLTF. The CDR3 DNA follows: TGTGCCAGTAGTCCCCACACAGGGGCTGGGGCCAACGTCCTGACTTTC.

This clone has just a few counts. This CDR3 is CASSSGTGGVQPQHF. The CDR3 nucleotides read TGTGCCAGCAGTTCCGGGACAGGGGGTGTTCAGCCCCAGCATTTT. The rearrangement joins TRBV28 to TRBJ1-5, with 11 bases matching TRBD1. There are 15 residues in the CDR3. Germline CDR1 and CDR2: MDHEN and SYDVKM. The J segment lost 6 bases and the V segment lost 4 bases, leaving 5 bases of the junction unmatched. Together with reference TRBV28 and TRBJ1-5, the CDR3 gives the full variable domain: DVKVTQSSRYLVKRTGEKVFLECVQDMDHENMFWYRQDPGLGLRLIYFSYDVKMKEKGDIPEGYSVSREKKERFSLILESASTNQTSMYLCASSSGTGGVQPQHFGDGTRLSIL.

This chain connects TRBV4-2 to TRBJ2-1; 11 nucleotides match TRBD2. Germline assignment: CDR1 LGHNA and CDR2 YNFKEQ. The CDR3 loop spans 16 amino acids. The V segment lost 2 bases and the J segment 5 bases; nucleotides outside the gene matches: 5. CDR3 sequence reads: CASSQWPGLADNEQFF. CDR3 coding DNA: TGTGCCAGCAGCCAATGGCCGGGACTAGCGGACAATGAGCAGTTCTTC.

The chain recombines TRBV5-3 with TRBJ1-2; D perhaps matches TRBD1 (5 bases). TRBV5-3 is recorded as an ORF, its role being uncertain. The CDR3 spans 14 residues. V lost 5 bases, J lost 3 bases, and 14 bases lay in between. CDR3 sequence (DNA): TGTGCCAGAAGACCAACTGGAGGGGACTATGGCTACACCTTC. This encodes CARRPTGGDYGYTF.

The chain recombines TRBV5-1 with TRBJ1-2, with D tentatively TRBD1 (6 bases). V was cut by 2 bases and J by 6 bases, with 14 bases left in between. Germline CDR1 is SGHRS and CDR2 is YFSETQ. There are 14 residues in the CDR3. The CDR3 DNA sequence: TGCGCCAGCAGCTTCGGCGCAGGGGCTAATGGCTACACCTTC. Protein: CASSFGAGANGYTF.

This chain links TRBV28 with TRBJ2-7; TRBD1 matches at 9 bases. The germline V gene encodes CDR1 MDHEN and CDR2 SYDVKM. The CDR3 consists of 13 residues. V lost 6 bases to trimming and J lost 3 bases; unmatched junction nucleotides: 3. CDR3: CASRLGQGYEQYF. In DNA form, the CDR3 reads TGTGCCAGCAGGCTGGGACAGGGCTACGAGCAGTACTTC. Full variable domain (outside the CDR3, taken from reference TRBV28 and TRBJ2-7): DVKVTQSSRYLVKRTGEKVFLECVQDMDHENMFWYRQDPGLGLRLIYFSYDVKMKEKGDIPEGYSVSREKKERFSLILESASTNQTSMYLCASRLGQGYEQYFGPGTRLTVT.

Note on this clone: Mismatch with germline at one junction end may stem from a read error. V is TRBV15 and J is TRBJ1-2; TRBD1 might be the D (6 bases). This CDR3 contains 14 residues. Per the germline V gene, CDR1 is LNHNV and CDR2 is YYDKDF (reference sequence). The CDR3 region is CATSRAKAGASFHF. In nucleotides, the CDR3 is TGTGCCACCAGCAGAGCGAAGGCAGGGGCTAGTTTTCACTTC.

The chain carries TRBV19 and TRBJ1-1; D is uncertain. The CDR3 has 14 amino acids. CDR1 and CDR2 from the germline V gene are LNHDA and SQIVND (reference sequence). Trimming cost V 9 bases and J 1 base, with 15 bases left between them. Written as DNA, the CDR3 is TGTGCCAGCGGCTCCGGACGGTGGAACACTGAAGCTTTCTTT. Its protein is CASGSGRWNTEAFF.

In its sample, this clone was seen a few times. The chain uses TRBV5-4 and TRBJ1-2, with 9 bases lining up with TRBD1. The CDR3 loop spans 14 amino acids. Germline V lookup: CDR1 SGHNT, CDR2 YYREEE (reference sequence). V lost 4 bases, J lost 5 bases, and 6 bases stayed unmatched. CDR3 DNA sequence: TGTGCCAGCAGCGCGGGACAGGGACCTTATGGCTACACCTTC. It is translated as CASSAGQGPYGYTF.

The gene calls are TRBV24-1 and TRBJ2-5; D is possibly TRBD1 (7 bases). The CDR3 has 14 residues. The V end was cut by 0 bases, the J end by 7 bases, with 11 bases between. Per the germline V gene, CDR1 is KGHDR and CDR2 is SFDVKD. CDR3 sequence (DNA): TGTGCCACCAGTGATTTGCAGCAGGGGGGGACCCAGTACTTC. Translation gives CATSDLQQGGTQYF.

The chain combines TRBV10-3 with TRBJ2-1, with TRBD2 matching 13 bases. The V gene's germline CDR1 is ENHRY and CDR2 SYGVKD. The CDR3 is made up of 13 amino acids. The V segment lost 5 bases and the J segment 10 bases; nucleotides outside the gene matches: 2. The CDR3 bases are TGTGCCATCAGTTCGGGACTAGCGGGAGAGCAGTTCTTC. Translation gives CAISSGLAGEQFF.

The chain recombines TRBV18 with TRBJ1-4; 7 nucleotides agree with TRBD1. The CDR3 totals 15 residues. The ends lost 6 bases at V and 6 bases at J; junction bases unmatched: 10. Germline CDR1 reads KGHSH; CDR2 reads LQKENI. CDR3 sequence: CASSTGVAADEKLFF. CDR3 nucleotide sequence: TGTGCCAGCTCTACAGGGGTGGCAGCGGATGAAAAACTGTTTTTT.

The chain recombines TRBV12-5 with TRBJ1-6; D is uncertain. V gave up 5 bases and J gave up 8 bases, with 19 bases separating them. This CDR3 region has 16 residues. Germline V gene lookup returns CDR1 LGHNT and CDR2 FRNRAP. The CDR3 DNA follows: TGTGCTAGTGGTCCCCCCGATCGGTTTGGAGATTCACCCCTCCACTTT. Amino acid sequence: CASGPPDRFGDSPLHF.

The rearrangement uses TRBV30 and TRBJ1-2; D is uncertain. The V and J ends lost 3 bases and 4 bases respectively, with 12 bases between them. Looked up from germline, CDR1 is GTSNPN and CDR2 is SVGIG (reference sequence). The CDR3 loop spans 13 amino acids. In DNA, the CDR3 is TGTGCCTGGAGGGCGGCAGGAGCCTATGGCTACACCTTC. Translation: CAWRAAGAYGYTF.

This clone has just a few counts. The V and J genes are TRBV2 and TRBJ2-3; 12 bases match TRBD2. The CDR3 covers 19 residues. The junction had 19 bases not matched to a gene; V was cut back by 7 bases and J by 5 bases. CDR1 and CDR2 (germline): SNHLY, FYNNEI. The CDR3 nucleotides read TGTGCCAGCACCGATGGAGTGAAGGGACTAGCGGGCTCGCTAGATACGCAGTATTTT. Translation gives CASTDGVKGLAGSLDTQYF. The whole variable domain, remainder taken from reference TRBV2 and TRBJ2-3, is EPEVTQTPSHQVTQMGQEVILRCVPISNHLYFYWYRQILGQKVEFLVSFYNNEISEKSEIFDDQFSVERPDGSNFTLKIRSTKLEDSAMYFCASTDGVKGLAGSLDTQYFGPGTRLTVL.

This chain connects TRBV7-2 to TRBJ2-5, with a tentative D call TRBD2 (5 bases). This CDR3 comprises 15 residues. The V gene's germline CDR1 is SGHTA and CDR2 FQGNSA. V lost 5 bases and J 5 bases, leaving 18 bases between the germline ends. The CDR3, as DNA: TGTGCCAGCAGCCGCGGGCCACAAGAAGGGGAGACCCAGTACTTC. Residues: CASSRGPQEGETQYF.

The gene calls are TRBV4-1 and TRBJ1-4, with a weak D call TRBD1 (5 bases). The V end lost 0 bases, the J end lost 2 bases, and 16 bases lay between the germline ends. This CDR3 has 18 amino acids. Looked up from germline, CDR1 is MGHRA and CDR2 is YSYEKL. CDR3 bases: TGCGCCAGCAGCCAAGATCGGTTCGGGGGTATGACTAATGAAAAACTGTTTTTT. It is translated as CASSQDRFGGMTNEKLFF.

V gene TRBV5-1 combines with J gene TRBJ2-2, with D maybe TRBD2 (5 bases). This CDR3 has 15 amino acids. Trimming cost V 5 bases and J 7 bases, with 18 bases left between them. In germline, CDR1 is SGHRS, CDR2 YFSETQ. The CDR3 here is CASSLSGPEGGELFF. The CDR3 DNA is TGCGCCAGCAGTTTGTCCGGGCCCGAGGGCGGGGAGCTGTTTTTT.

The chain has TRBV5-6 and TRBJ1-1; D is undetermined. The CDR3 covers 13 residues. Germline CDR1 SGHDT, CDR2 YYEEEE. V lost 4 bases and J 5 bases, leaving 12 bases between the germline ends. The CDR3 DNA follows: TGTGCCAGCAGCAGGGTCGCTGGAACTGAAGCTTTCTTT. Translated, it gives CASSRVAGTEAFF.

J is TRBJ1-2 and V is TRBV10-3; a weak D match, TRBD1 (5 bases). Trimming removed 2 bases from V and 4 bases from J, with 11 bases in between. There are 14 residues in the CDR3. Germline loops: CDR1 ENHRY, CDR2 SYGVKD. The CDR3 loop reads CAISENARAYGYTF. In DNA form, the CDR3 reads TGTGCCATCAGTGAGAACGCCAGGGCCTATGGCTACACCTTC.

V is TRBV5-1 and J is TRBJ2-2, with TRBD1 as a possible D gene (5 bases). Per germline, CDR1 SGHRS and CDR2 YFSETQ. Deletions cut 1 base from V and 3 bases from J, with 10 bases between. The CDR3 runs 15 residues. This CDR3 is CASSLLGAYTGELFF. The CDR3 nucleotides read TGCGCCAGCAGCTTGTTAGGGGCTTACACCGGGGAGCTGTTTTTT.